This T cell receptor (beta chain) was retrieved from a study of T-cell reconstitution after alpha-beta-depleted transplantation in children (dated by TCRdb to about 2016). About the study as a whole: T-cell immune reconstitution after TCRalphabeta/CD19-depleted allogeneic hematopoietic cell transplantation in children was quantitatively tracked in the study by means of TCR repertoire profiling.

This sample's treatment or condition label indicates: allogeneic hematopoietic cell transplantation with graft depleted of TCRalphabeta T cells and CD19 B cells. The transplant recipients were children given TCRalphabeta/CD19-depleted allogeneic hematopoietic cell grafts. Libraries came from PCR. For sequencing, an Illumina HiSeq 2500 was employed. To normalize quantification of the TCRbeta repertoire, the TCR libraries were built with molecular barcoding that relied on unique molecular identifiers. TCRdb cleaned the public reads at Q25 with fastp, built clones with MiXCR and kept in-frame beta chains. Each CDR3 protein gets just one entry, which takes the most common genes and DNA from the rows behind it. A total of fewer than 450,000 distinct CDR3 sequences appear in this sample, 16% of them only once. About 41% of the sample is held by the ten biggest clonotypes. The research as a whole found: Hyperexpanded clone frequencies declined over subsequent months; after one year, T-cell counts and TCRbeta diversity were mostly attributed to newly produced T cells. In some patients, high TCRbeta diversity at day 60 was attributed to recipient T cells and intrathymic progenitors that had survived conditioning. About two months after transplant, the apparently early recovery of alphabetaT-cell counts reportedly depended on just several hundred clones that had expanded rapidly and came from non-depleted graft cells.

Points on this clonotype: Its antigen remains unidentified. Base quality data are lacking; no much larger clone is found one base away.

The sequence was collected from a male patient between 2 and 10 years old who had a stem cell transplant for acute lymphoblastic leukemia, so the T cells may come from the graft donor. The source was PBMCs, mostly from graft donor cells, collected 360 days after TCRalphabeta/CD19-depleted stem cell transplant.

The CDR3 in this case is CASSPYPLAGHRSYEQYF. DNA sequence: TGTGCCAGCAGTCCCTACCCTCTAGCGGGGCACCGCTCCTACGAGCAGTACTTC. The V and J segments used are TRBV28 and TRBJ2-7, with 9 middle bases fitting TRBD2. Measured from the cysteine to the phenylalanine, the CDR3 is 18 residues long. Of all the DNA, just the CDR3 is kept, 54 bases in frame from base 1. From a lookup of the germline V gene, CDR1 and CDR2 are MDHEN and SYDVKM. V and J are trimmed by 5 bases and 0 bases, and the gene matches miss 14 bases of the junction. Extended through the reference TRBV28 and TRBJ2-7 proteins, this CDR3 yields the full variable domain: DVKVTQSSRYLVKRTGEKVFLECVQDMDHENMFWYRQDPGLGLRLIYFSYDVKMKEKGDIPEGYSVSREKKERFSLILESASTNQTSMYLCASSPYPLAGHRSYEQYFGPGTRLTVT.